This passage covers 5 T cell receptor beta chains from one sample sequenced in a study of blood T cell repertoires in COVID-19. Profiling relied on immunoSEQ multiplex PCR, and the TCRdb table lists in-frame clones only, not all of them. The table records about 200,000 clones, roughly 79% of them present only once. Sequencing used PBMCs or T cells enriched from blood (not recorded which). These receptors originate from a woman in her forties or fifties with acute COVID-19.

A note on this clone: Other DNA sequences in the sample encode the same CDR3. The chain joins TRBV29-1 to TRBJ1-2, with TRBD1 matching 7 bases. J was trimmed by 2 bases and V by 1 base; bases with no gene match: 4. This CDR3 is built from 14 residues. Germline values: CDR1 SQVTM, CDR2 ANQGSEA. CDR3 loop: CSVEGRGRNYGYTF. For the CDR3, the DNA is TGCAGCGTTGAAGGGAGGGGGCGAAACTATGGCTACACCTTC.

Here the CDR3 reads CASRRQINQPQHF. The DNA for the CDR3 is TGTGCCAGTAGACGACAGATCAATCAGCCCCAGCATTTT. The J gene is TRBJ1-5, the V gene TRBV19; weak D call: TRBD1 (5 bases). The CDR3 is 13 residues long. V gave up 6 bases and J gave up 3 bases, with 9 bases separating them. Germline V gene lookup returns CDR1 LNHDA and CDR2 SQIVND (reference sequence).

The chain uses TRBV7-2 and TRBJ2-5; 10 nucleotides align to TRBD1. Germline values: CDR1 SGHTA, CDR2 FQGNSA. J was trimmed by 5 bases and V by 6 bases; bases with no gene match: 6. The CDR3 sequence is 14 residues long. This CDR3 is CASSRQGAGETQYF. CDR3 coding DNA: TGTGCCAGCAGTCGACAGGGGGCGGGGGAGACCCAGTACTTC.

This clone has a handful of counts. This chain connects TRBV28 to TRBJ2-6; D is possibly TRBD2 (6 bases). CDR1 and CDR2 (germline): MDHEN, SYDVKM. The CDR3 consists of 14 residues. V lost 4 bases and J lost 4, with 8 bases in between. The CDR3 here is CASSSSGGANVLTF. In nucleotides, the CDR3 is TGTGCCAGCAGTTCCAGCGGGGGGGCCAACGTCCTGACTTTC.

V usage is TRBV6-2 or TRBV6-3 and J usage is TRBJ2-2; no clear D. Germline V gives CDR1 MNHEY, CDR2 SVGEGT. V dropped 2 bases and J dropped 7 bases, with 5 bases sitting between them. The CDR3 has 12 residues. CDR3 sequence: CASSYPVGELFF. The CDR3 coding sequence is TGTGCCAGCAGTTACCCCGTCGGGGAGCTGTTTTTT.